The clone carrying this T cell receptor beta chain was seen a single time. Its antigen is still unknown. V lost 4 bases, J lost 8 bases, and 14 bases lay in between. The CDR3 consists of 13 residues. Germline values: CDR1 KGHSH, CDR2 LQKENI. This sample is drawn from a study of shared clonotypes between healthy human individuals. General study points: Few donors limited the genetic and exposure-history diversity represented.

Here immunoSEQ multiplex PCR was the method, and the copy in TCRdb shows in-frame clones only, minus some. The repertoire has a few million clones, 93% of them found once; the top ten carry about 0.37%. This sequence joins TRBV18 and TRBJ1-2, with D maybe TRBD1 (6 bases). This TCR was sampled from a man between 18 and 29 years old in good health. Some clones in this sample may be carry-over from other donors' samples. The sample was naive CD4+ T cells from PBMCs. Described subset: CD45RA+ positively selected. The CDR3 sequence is CASSLQGMGGYTF. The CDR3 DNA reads TGTGCCAGCTCACTACAGGGCATGGGCGGCTACACCTTC.